One and the same sample provided the 30 T cell receptor beta chains below, sequenced in a study of blood T cell repertoires in COVID-19 (TCRdb year 2020). Preparation of the library involved the immunoSEQ multiplex PCR assay. Not all clones reach the TCRdb copy of this immuneACCESS table, which keeps in-frame sequences only. Checked studies attribute under half of the gap to unresolved V genes and leave the rest unexplained. In all, the sample holds about 250,000 clones, and 80% to 90% of those were seen once. 4.5% to 6.5% of the sample comes from the top ten. Source material: peripheral blood. These receptors all come from an elderly man with acute or convalescent COVID-19.

This rearrangement joins TRBV7-9 to TRBJ2-2; D perhaps matches TRBD1 (5 bases). The CDR3 length is 15 residues. Trimming stripped 0 bases from V and 4 bases from J, with 9 bases between. Germline assignment: CDR1 SEHNR and CDR2 FQNEAQ (reference sequence). CDR3 DNA sequence: TGTGCCAGCAGCTTAGCTTGGGGCCCCACCGGGGAGCTGTTTTTT. Its protein is CASSLAWGPTGELFF.

This clone has just one count. The chain combines TRBV6-1 with TRBJ2-7; a possible D gene is TRBD2 (5 bases). The V gene lost 3 bases and the J gene lost 3 bases, with 21 bases spanning the gap. The germline V gene has CDR1 MNHNS and CDR2 SASEGT. The length of the CDR3 is 17 residues. The CDR3 region has the DNA TGTGCCAGCAGTGAGACTATCAGCACAGTAGCCCACTACGAGCAGTACTTC. It specifies CASSETISTVAHYEQYF.

V usage is TRBV6-5 and J usage is TRBJ2-5; 7 positions agree with TRBD2. The CDR3 consists of 14 residues. V lost 6 bases, J lost 5 bases, and 9 bases stayed unmatched. The germline V gene has CDR1 MNHEY and CDR2 SVGAGI. In DNA, the CDR3 is TGTGCCAGCAGCGGAGCGGGGTCAAGGGAGACCCAGTACTTC. Translation gives CASSGAGSRETQYF.

The genes are TRBV27 and TRBJ2-7; D remains ambiguous. Germline values: CDR1 MNHEY, CDR2 SMNVEV (reference sequence). The CDR3 runs 14 residues. The V end was cut by 0 bases, the J end by 1 base, with 7 bases between. CDR3 residues: CASSLSTVSYEQYF. The CDR3 DNA reads as TGTGCCAGCAGTTTATCTACGGTATCCTACGAGCAGTACTTC.

The chain recombines TRBV19 with TRBJ2-1; D might be TRBD2 (6 bases). The V gene lost 8 bases and the J gene lost 4 bases, with 21 bases spanning the gap. The CDR3 runs 16 residues. Germline CDR1 reads LNHDA; CDR2 reads SQIVND (reference sequence). CDR3 residues: CASVDTPMGGYNEQFF. CDR3 nucleotide sequence: TGTGCCAGTGTGGATACCCCGATGGGGGGTTACAATGAGCAGTTCTTC.

The rearrangement links TRBV5-1 to TRBJ1-2; D may be TRBD1 (6 bases). The CDR3 runs 13 residues. Germline CDR1 reads SGHRS; CDR2 reads YFSETQ. The V end lost 0 bases, the J end lost 7 bases, and 10 bases lay between the germline ends. CDR3 nucleotide sequence: TGCGCCAGCAGCTTGGTACAGGGAAGTGGCTACACCTTC. Protein: CASSLVQGSGYTF.

The rearrangement links TRBV18 to TRBJ2-2; TRBD1 matches 7 bases. CDR3 length equals 15 residues. Germline V CDR1 and CDR2: KGHSH, LQKENI. V lost 1 base, J lost 6 bases, and 5 bases stayed unmatched. CDR3 in DNA: TGTGCCAGCTCACCACTAAGGACAGGATCCGGGGAGCTGTTTTTT. It encodes CASSPLRTGSGELFF.

This clone was observed once. CDR3 sequence (DNA): TGTGCCAGCAGCCCACGAGGGGGTCCCGGGGAGCTGTTTTTT. Translating it yields CASSPRGGPGELFF. The chain carries TRBV7-9 and TRBJ2-2, with D possibly being TRBD1 (6 bases). The length of the CDR3 is 14 residues. The germline gives CDR1 SEHNR, CDR2 FQNEAQ (reference sequence). V was shortened by 5 bases and J by 6 bases, with 13 bases between the two germline ends. The whole variable domain, remainder taken from reference TRBV7-9 and TRBJ2-2, is DTGVSQNPRHKITKRGQNVTFRCDPISEHNRLYWYRQTLGQGPEFLTYFQNEAQLEKSRLLSDRFSAERPKGSFSTLEIQRTEQGDSAMYLCASSPRGGPGELFFGEGSRLTVL.

This CDR3 reads CASSPGGQAGEKLFF. The CDR3 DNA sequence: TGTGCCAGCTCACCAGGAGGACAGGCGGGTGAAAAACTGTTTTTT. The rearrangement joins TRBV18 to TRBJ1-4, with 7 bases lining up with TRBD1. The V gene's germline CDR1 is KGHSH and CDR2 LQKENI. Trimming took 2 bases from V and 7 from J; bases not matched to a gene: 7. This CDR3 comprises 15 residues.

CDR3 residues: CASRRGTGFYEQYF. CDR3 nucleotides: TGTGCCTCCCGGCGGGGGACAGGGTTCTACGAGCAGTACTTC. This chain links TRBV6-5 with TRBJ2-7; TRBD1 aligns across 9 bases. Germline CDR1 MNHEY, CDR2 SVGAGI. Trimming cost V 11 bases and J 3 bases; bases outside gene matches: 11. The CDR3 totals 14 residues.

The V call is TRBV27, the J call TRBJ1-5; D is unresolved. The CDR3 extends over 12 amino acids. In germline, CDR1 is MNHEY, CDR2 SMNVEV (reference sequence). V was clipped by 3 bases and J by 4 bases, with 4 bases between them. The CDR3, as DNA: TGTGCCAGCAGTTTCCAAAATCAGCCCCAGCATTTT. Residues: CASSFQNQPQHF.

This clone was counted at least ten times. This chain links TRBV7-2 with TRBJ1-5; D possibly corresponds to TRBD1 (5 bases). Germline-derived CDR1 and CDR2 are SGHTA and FQGNSA. V was cut by 7 bases and J by 7 bases, with 17 bases left in between. The CDR3 totals 14 residues. The CDR3 nucleotides read TGTGCCAGCACTGGGCAGGGAGGGGCACAGCCCCAGCATTTT. Translation gives CASTGQGGAQPQHF.

The V gene is TRBV18, the J gene TRBJ2-5; D not certain. Germline CDR1 and CDR2: KGHSH and LQKENI. Deletions cut 2 bases from V and 2 bases from J, with 6 bases between. CDR3 length equals 13 residues. The CDR3 region is CASSPSLQETQYF. The CDR3, as DNA: TGTGCCAGCTCACCAAGCTTACAAGAGACCCAGTACTTC.

The J gene is TRBJ2-5, the V gene TRBV12-2; the table's D gene call, TRBD1, was not cross checked with the DNA. TRBV12-2 is flagged as a pseudogene. The CDR3 length is 18 residues. CDR3 protein: CASRLEFEEGALRQTQYF. The CDR3, as DNA: TGTGCAAGTCGCTTAGAGTTTGAGGAGGGGGCCCTCCGCCAGACCCAGTACTTC.

V and J are TRBV10-3 and TRBJ2-2, with 8 nucleotides matching TRBD2. J gave up 4 bases and V 11 bases, and 9 bases lay outside the gene matches. The CDR3 is made up of 14 amino acids. Germline V lookup: CDR1 ENHRY, CDR2 SYGVKD. Here the CDR3 reads CAPGAGGPTGELFF. The CDR3 DNA reads as TGTGCCCCCGGGGCGGGGGGCCCCACCGGGGAGCTGTTTTTT.

The chain combines TRBV28 with TRBJ1-2; TRBD1 is a possible D gene (6 bases). The CDR3 is 13 residues long. Germline values: CDR1 MDHEN, CDR2 SYDVKM. Trimming removed 6 bases from V and 12 bases from J, with 20 bases in between. CDR3 sequence reads: CASSPRGGAGHTF. CDR3 DNA: TGTGCCAGCAGCCCTAGGGGGGGGGCCGGGCACACCTTC.

A remark on this clone: At the DNA level, this CDR3 is encoded by other sequences in the same sample as well. The V call is TRBV7-2, the J call TRBJ2-5; the match to TRBD2 covers 15 bases. The CDR3 has 17 amino acids. Germline V gene data show CDR1 as SGHTA and CDR2 as FQGNSA. The V and J ends lost 5 bases and 5 bases, in that order; junction bases with no gene match: 9. The CDR3 here is CASSPRTSGGAGETQYF. CDR3 DNA: TGTGCCAGCAGCCCACGGACTAGCGGGGGGGCCGGGGAGACCCAGTACTTC.

This chain links TRBV5-1 with TRBJ1-2, with D unclear. V was pared by 7 bases and J by 4 bases, with 14 bases between. Germline V gives CDR1 SGHRS, CDR2 YFSETQ. CDR3 length: 13 residues. The CDR3: CASSERIPYGYTF. The CDR3 DNA follows: TGCGCCAGCTCGGAGAGGATTCCCTATGGCTACACCTTC.

V usage is TRBV3-1 (or the pseudogene TRBV3-2) and J usage is TRBJ2-1; 7 bases fit TRBD2. Germline CDR1 LGHDT, CDR2 YNNKEL (reference sequence). The CDR3 covers 13 residues. Germline trimming cut 10 bases from V and 5 bases from J; bases unmatched to any gene: 8. CDR3 sequence: CATESGLDNEQFF. The DNA of the CDR3 is TGTGCCACTGAAAGCGGACTAGACAATGAGCAGTTCTTC.

The chain is built from TRBV7-2 and TRBJ2-2; D call uncertain. Trimming took 5 bases from V and 3 from J, leaving 10 bases between them. Germline CDR1 is SGHTA and CDR2 is FQGNSA. This CDR3 spans 14 amino acids. CDR3 DNA sequence: TGTGCCAGCAGCCCGCGAGGAGACACCGGGGAGCTGTTTTTT. This encodes CASSPRGDTGELFF.

This clone was seen a handful of times. This chain uses TRBV20-1 with TRBJ1-5; D gene unclear. The CDR3 covers 17 residues. Germline lookup yields CDR1 DFQATT and CDR2 SNEGSKA (reference sequence). V was pared by 3 bases and J by 4 bases, with 22 bases between. In DNA form, the CDR3 reads TGCAGTGCTAGTCCCACAATACAGTCGAAACTTAATCAGCCCCAGCATTTT. Protein product: CSASPTIQSKLNQPQHF.

This clone is a singleton in its sample. The rearrangement links TRBV19 to TRBJ2-5; no clear D gene. The CDR3 covers 13 residues. V was cut by 6 bases and J by 2 bases, with 10 bases left in between. The germline V gene encodes CDR1 LNHDA and CDR2 SQIVND (reference sequence). CDR3 nucleotides: TGTGCCAGTAGACGGTCACAGCAAGAGACCCAGTACTTC. As protein: CASRRSQQETQYF.

The V gene is TRBV2, the J gene TRBJ1-5; D is ambiguous. The germline V gene encodes CDR1 SNHLY and CDR2 FYNNEI. Deletions cut 2 bases from V and 3 bases from J, with 8 bases between. This CDR3 contains 14 residues. The CDR3 DNA reads TGTGCCAGCAGTGAACTAGGCTTCAATCAGCCCCAGCATTTT. Translated: CASSELGFNQPQHF.

V is TRBV9 and J is TRBJ2-7; a weak D match, TRBD2 (6 bases). The CDR3 runs to 14 residues. Germline V lookup: CDR1 SGDLS, CDR2 YYNGEE. V was cut by 0 bases and J by 2 bases, with 9 bases left in between. CDR3 amino acids: CASSVAGSAYEQYF. CDR3 in DNA: TGTGCCAGCAGCGTAGCCGGGAGCGCCTACGAGCAGTACTTC.

The CDR3 bases are TGTGCCAGCAGTTTATCAAATTTCCCTCCCAACATTCAGTACTTC. Its translation is CASSLSNFPPNIQYF. The chain recombines TRBV27 with TRBJ2-4; D is unclear. Germline V gene lookup returns CDR1 MNHEY and CDR2 SMNVEV (reference sequence). V dropped 0 bases and J dropped 7 bases, with 13 bases sitting between them. This CDR3 contains 15 residues.

The chain has TRBV7-9 and TRBJ1-1, with no clear D. V shed 5 bases and J shed 2 bases, with 9 bases lying between them. There are 13 residues in the CDR3. Germline CDR1 reads SEHNR; CDR2 reads FQNEAQ (reference sequence). This CDR3 reads CASSDSPNTEAFF. In DNA form, the CDR3 reads TGTGCCAGCAGCGACTCACCTAACACTGAAGCTTTCTTT.

CDR3 sequence reads: CASSSLGTGVATGELFF. The CDR3 nucleotides are TGCGCCAGCAGCTCCTTGGGGACAGGGGTCGCCACCGGGGAGCTGTTTTTT. The rearrangement uses TRBV5-1 and TRBJ2-2; 10 bases fit TRBD1. The ends lost 3 bases at V and 4 bases at J; junction bases unmatched: 9. CDR1 is SGHRS and CDR2 is YFSETQ in the germline V gene. The CDR3 is 17 amino acids. Together with reference TRBV5-1 and TRBJ2-2, the CDR3 gives the full variable domain: KAGVTQTPRYLIKTRGQQVTLSCSPISGHRSVSWYQQTPGQGLQFLFEYFSETQRNKGNFPGRFSGRQFSNSRSEMNVSTLELGDSALYLCASSSLGTGVATGELFFGEGSRLTVL.

J is TRBJ2-7 and V is TRBV27, with TRBD2 identical over 9 bases. The CDR3 is made up of 15 amino acids. Germline trimming cut 5 bases from V and 0 bases from J; bases unmatched to any gene: 5. The germline V gene encodes CDR1 MNHEY and CDR2 SMNVEV (reference sequence). CDR3 sequence reads: CASSISGGFSYEQYF. CDR3 coding DNA: TGTGCCAGCAGTATTAGCGGGGGCTTCTCCTACGAGCAGTACTTC.

The chain uses TRBV19 and TRBJ1-1; 7 nucleotides match TRBD1. CDR1 LNHDA and CDR2 SQIVND come from the germline V gene (reference sequence). The CDR3 is 15 amino acids. Unmatched junction bases numbered 9, after V lost 4 bases and J lost 4 bases. For the CDR3, the DNA is TGTGCCAGTAGTACCCGTGCCGCAGGGGGCACTGAAGCTTTCTTT. Translated: CASSTRAAGGTEAFF.

This chain links TRBV3-1 (or the pseudogene TRBV3-2) with TRBJ1-4; 7 bases line up with TRBD1. V shed 5 bases and J 6 bases; nucleotides not matched to a gene: 6. Looked up from germline, CDR1 is LGHDT and CDR2 is YNNKEL (reference sequence). The CDR3 is 14 amino acids. The CDR3 protein is CASSRGQNYEKLFF. The CDR3, as DNA: TGTGCCAGCAGCAGGGGACAGAACTATGAAAAACTGTTTTTT.